These 23 T cell receptor beta chains came from one sample sequenced in a study of blood T cell repertoires in COVID-19. Using immunoSEQ multiplex PCR, the repertoire was profiled, and TCRdb retains in-frame clones only, with some absent. The data contain fewer than 500,000 clones, 70% to 90% of them singletons. Input material: PBMCs or T cells enriched from blood (not recorded which). Receptors originate from a woman in her 30s with acute COVID-19.

V usage is TRBV7-2 and J usage is TRBJ1-6; tentative D call: TRBD1 (6 bases). The CDR3 contains 16 residues. In germline, CDR1 is SGHTA, CDR2 FQGNSA. V lost 4 bases and J 7 bases, leaving 17 bases between the germline ends. The CDR3 DNA is TGTGCCAGCAGCTCCACTTGGGGGCGCGGGAATTCACCCCTCCACTTT. Residues: CASSSTWGRGNSPLHF.

The rearrangement joins TRBV7-9 to TRBJ1-5, with D unresolved. The germline CDR1 and CDR2 sequences are SEHNR and FQNEAQ (reference sequence). The CDR3 covers 16 residues. The germline V and J ends were trimmed by 4 bases and 0 bases, with 13 bases remaining between them. CDR3 coding DNA: TGTGCCAGCAGCTCCGCGAGCGGGTATAGCAATCAGCCCCAGCATTTT. This sequence encodes CASSSASGYSNQPQHF.

The rearrangement uses TRBV2 and TRBJ1-4; 9 positions match TRBD1. The CDR3 is made up of 16 amino acids. The V gene's germline CDR1 is SNHLY and CDR2 FYNNEI. J gave up 8 bases and V 4 bases, and 11 bases lay outside the gene matches. The CDR3 loop reads CASSGDRVPRGEKLFF. The CDR3 coding sequence is TGTGCCAGCAGTGGGGACAGGGTCCCTCGGGGGGAAAAACTGTTTTTT. Together with reference TRBV2 and TRBJ1-4, the CDR3 gives the full variable domain: EPEVTQTPSHQVTQMGQEVILRCVPISNHLYFYWYRQILGQKVEFLVSFYNNEISEKSEIFDDQFSVERPDGSNFTLKIRSTKLEDSAMYFCASSGDRVPRGEKLFFGSGTQLSVL.

The genes are TRBV5-6 and TRBJ1-2, with D maybe TRBD1 (5 bases). The CDR3 consists of 15 residues. V dropped 2 bases and J dropped 1 base, with 12 bases sitting between them. Germline V gene data show CDR1 as SGHDT and CDR2 as YYEEEE. CDR3 in amino acids: CASSFLGTVNYGYTF. The CDR3 DNA sequence: TGTGCCAGCAGCTTTTTGGGGACTGTTAACTATGGCTACACCTTC.

V usage is TRBV5-1 and J usage is TRBJ2-3; TRBD2 is a possible D gene (5 bases). V was shortened by 7 bases and J by 2 bases, with 20 bases between the two germline ends. This CDR3 has 16 amino acids. Germline assignment: CDR1 SGHRS and CDR2 YFSETQ. Here the CDR3 reads CASQHGNQRLTDTQYF. CDR3 nucleotides: TGCGCCAGCCAGCACGGGAACCAACGCCTCACAGATACGCAGTATTTT.

This chain connects TRBV5-1 to TRBJ2-3; D ambiguous. Germline values: CDR1 SGHRS, CDR2 YFSETQ. The ends were cut back, 4 bases at V and 6 bases at J, with 18 bases in the middle. The CDR3 runs to 15 residues. The CDR3 sequence is CASSPGPPLGDTQYF. The CDR3 coding sequence is TGCGCCAGCAGCCCCGGCCCCCCGCTAGGCGATACGCAGTATTTT.

This clone was observed once. The CDR3 region is CASSEGLGLAGEAYEQYF. The CDR3 nucleotides read TGTGCCAGCAGTGAAGGTCTGGGACTAGCGGGGGAAGCCTACGAGCAGTACTTC. The V call is TRBV6-1, the J call TRBJ2-7; 14 bases match TRBD2. The CDR3 consists of 18 residues. In germline, CDR1 is MNHNS, CDR2 SASEGT. Trimming at V came to 1 base and at J to 2 bases, leaving 7 bases not matched to a gene.

V is TRBV5-8 and J is TRBJ1-6; TRBD1 matches 7 bases. This CDR3 region has 16 residues. Germline V gives CDR1 SGHTS, CDR2 YDEGEE. J was trimmed by 6 bases and V by 0 bases; bases with no gene match: 6. The CDR3 loop is CASSLVPGTVNSPLHF. The CDR3 bases are TGTGCCAGCAGCTTGGTTCCAGGGACAGTTAATTCACCCCTCCACTTT.

V and J are TRBV18 and TRBJ2-7, with 10 bases aligning to TRBD1. The trim removed 6 bases at V and 2 bases at J, leaving 7 bases unmatched. The CDR3 is 15 residues long. CDR1 KGHSH and CDR2 LQKENI come from the germline V gene. Here the CDR3 reads CASSQGQGVPYEQYF. The DNA for the CDR3 is TGTGCCAGCTCCCAAGGACAGGGGGTCCCCTACGAGCAGTACTTC.

The chain uses TRBV28 and TRBJ1-2, with 7 bases that match TRBD1. Germline loops: CDR1 MDHEN, CDR2 SYDVKM. The V gene end was trimmed by 8 bases and the J gene end by 7 bases; junction bases not matched to a gene: 7. The CDR3 has 12 amino acids. The CDR3 bases are TGTGCCAGCGGCGACAGGGCAGGTGGCTACACCTTC. It specifies CASGDRAGGYTF.

The chain is built from TRBV5-1 and TRBJ1-5, with 10 bases fitting TRBD1. The CDR3 runs to 15 residues. Germline V gene lookup returns CDR1 SGHRS and CDR2 YFSETQ. V dropped 3 bases and J dropped 5; count of bases not matched to a gene: 5. The CDR3 loop reads CASSSTGGADQPQHF. The CDR3 DNA is TGCGCCAGCAGCTCGACAGGGGGCGCCGATCAGCCCCAGCATTTT.

The V gene is TRBV5-5, the J gene TRBJ2-2; TRBD2 matches at 9 bases. With 2 bases clipped from V and 3 bases from J, the junction kept 2 bases outside the gene matches. The length of the CDR3 is 15 residues. In germline, CDR1 is SGHKS, CDR2 YYEKEE (reference sequence). The CDR3 loop is CASSFSGGYTGELFF. CDR3 nucleotides: TGTGCCAGCAGCTTTAGCGGGGGTTACACCGGGGAGCTGTTTTTT.

The chain recombines TRBV7-8 with TRBJ2-1, with 10 bases matching TRBD2. V lost 5 bases and J lost 4; bases outside the gene matches: 14. The germline CDR1 and CDR2 sequences are SGHVS and FQNEAQ. CDR3 length equals 18 residues. CDR3 in amino acids: CASSDFPISGGAYNEQFF. The CDR3 DNA reads as TGTGCCAGCAGCGATTTCCCGATCAGCGGGGGGGCTTACAATGAGCAGTTCTTC.

For the CDR3, the DNA is TGTGCCAGCAGTTACGAGGGGCAGGGGGAAAAACTGTTTTTT. As protein: CASSYEGQGEKLFF. The V and J genes are TRBV6-5 and TRBJ1-4; tentatively, D is TRBD1 (6 bases). Trimming took off 2 bases at V and 8 bases at J, with 12 bases between the two ends. Germline CDR1 MNHEY, CDR2 SVGAGI. The CDR3 contains 14 residues.

This chain links TRBV7-9 with TRBJ2-3; 7 bases are a match to TRBD1. V was clipped by 5 bases and J by 0 bases; unmatched bases: 5. The CDR3 is made up of 15 amino acids. CDR1 and CDR2 (germline): SEHNR, FQNEAQ (reference sequence). The CDR3 protein is CASSRQGSSTDTQYF. As DNA, the CDR3 is TGTGCCAGCAGCCGACAGGGATCTAGCACAGATACGCAGTATTTT.

The chain is built from TRBV18 and TRBJ1-1; D gene ambiguous. The ends were cut back, 6 bases at V and 8 bases at J, with 28 bases in the middle. Germline V gives CDR1 KGHSH, CDR2 LQKENI. This CDR3 is 17 amino acids long. The CDR3 DNA reads as TGTGCCAGCTCCGACGGCCGTCCGGGAGCCCCCGGGAACGAAGCTTTCTTT. Residues: CASSDGRPGAPGNEAFF.

CDR3 bases: TGTGCCAGCAGTTCTCCTACAGGGGGCATCTACAATGAGCAGTTCTTC. Translation gives CASSSPTGGIYNEQFF. The chain couples TRBV28 to TRBJ2-1, with 9 positions matching TRBD1. Per germline, CDR1 MDHEN and CDR2 SYDVKM. Trimming cost V 4 bases and J 3 bases; bases outside gene matches: 7. The CDR3 length is 16 residues.

The rearrangement joins TRBV18 to TRBJ1-1, with D hard to call. The germline CDR1 and CDR2 sequences are KGHSH and LQKENI. The germline V and J ends were trimmed by 3 bases and 4 bases, with 9 bases remaining between them. The CDR3 consists of 13 residues. The CDR3 sequence: CASSPASGTEAFF. The CDR3 DNA reads as TGTGCCAGCTCACCGGCCTCGGGCACTGAAGCTTTCTTT.

This clone occurred a few times. The chain links TRBV29-1 to TRBJ2-3; no clear D gene. CDR1 SQVTM and CDR2 ANQGSEA come from the germline V gene. This CDR3 has 13 residues. The V end lost 2 bases, the J end lost 2 bases, and 8 bases lay between the germline ends. The CDR3 loop is CSVEPRHTDTQYF. The CDR3 DNA is TGCAGCGTTGAACCCAGACACACAGATACGCAGTATTTT.

The CDR3 protein is CASSQPDSNNEKLFF. CDR3 DNA: TGCGCCAGCAGCCAACCGGACAGCAATAATGAAAAACTGTTTTTT. This sequence joins TRBV4-1 and TRBJ1-4, with a possible D match to TRBD1 (6 bases). V lost 2 bases to trimming and J lost 4 bases, with 11 bases between them. CDR3 length: 15 residues. CDR1 is MGHRA, CDR2 YSYEKL, per germline.

This sequence joins TRBV6-5 and TRBJ1-1; TRBD1 is a possible D gene (6 bases). Trimming cost V 6 bases and J 4 bases, with 12 bases left between them. The CDR3 runs 13 residues. Germline lookup yields CDR1 MNHEY and CDR2 SVGAGI. For the CDR3, the DNA is TGTGCCAGCAGATCAGGGGAAAGCACTGAAGCTTTCTTT. Amino acid sequence: CASRSGESTEAFF.

The rearrangement links TRBV12-5 to TRBJ2-7, with 8 nucleotides matching TRBD1. V shed 0 bases and J 4 bases; nucleotides not matched to a gene: 8. The CDR3 is made up of 16 amino acids. Looked up from germline, CDR1 is LGHNT and CDR2 is FRNRAP. DNA of the CDR3: TGTGCTAGTGGTTTGGTGCCCTCGGGACAGGTATACGAGCAGTACTTC. Protein sequence: CASGLVPSGQVYEQYF.

The chain joins TRBV6-1 to TRBJ1-6; D gene ambiguous. Per germline, CDR1 MNHNS and CDR2 SASEGT. V dropped 3 bases and J dropped 9 bases, with 21 bases sitting between them. CDR3 size: 17 residues. CDR3 bases: TGTGCCAGCAGTGACCACCGACGAGGAGGCCGACTTTCACCCCTCCACTTT. Its protein product is CASSDHRRGGRLSPLHF.